This T cell receptor (beta chain) was documented in a study of CD8 T cells in ankylosing spondylitis. This clonotype was counted a few times. Its antigen is still unknown. Via MiXCR, TCRdb re-called the 5' RACE reads, giving one row per CDR3 protein. The table includes over 700,000 distinct CDR3 sequences, 19% detected once. Whole-study findings and limits: Clones linked to disease were reported to show significant enrichment in matched ankylosing spondylitis synovial fluid. Clones that were linked to disease were CD8+ and were relatively rare in peripheral blood. Within ankylosing spondylitis blood, a TCR beta motif made up of eight or nine highly homologous variants appeared to be characteristic.

V was clipped by 6 bases and J by 7 bases, with 15 bases between them. Germline V gene lookup returns CDR1 MNHNY and CDR2 SVGAGI (reference sequence). The CDR3 extends over 13 amino acids. The receptor comes from a male donor with ankylosing spondylitis. This rearrangement joins TRBV6-6 to TRBJ1-1, with D possibly TRBD1 on 6 matching bases. Sequenced material: blood, either unsorted or a sorted T cell fraction (not recorded which). In DNA, the CDR3 is TGTGCCAGCAGGGAAGGGACACAGCATGAAGCTTTCTTT. Amino acid sequence: CASREGTQHEAFF.